A single sample is the source of the 21 T cell receptor beta chains below, sequenced in a study of T cell repertoires in cytomegalovirus infection. TCRdb reanalysed the reads using MiXCR and keeps one entry per CDR3 protein. Of about 700,000 distinct CDR3 sequences listed, around 31% were seen once; the top ten hold over 15%. No cognate antigen is known for these TCRs. Here the sequenced sample was cultured PBMCs, taken from culture after CMV antigen stimulation. All receptors derive from a human donor in good health (CMV status not recorded). Some clones in this sample may be carry-over from other donors' samples.

The chain recombines TRBV12-3 or TRBV12-4 with TRBJ2-3; maybe TRBD1 (5 bases). The ends were cut back, 5 bases at V and 7 bases at J, with 22 bases in the middle. The CDR3 extends over 16 amino acids. The CDR3 loop reads CASSLPILLDSYTQYF. The DNA of the CDR3 is TGTGCCAGCAGTCTCCCCATTCTCCTCGACAGTTATACGCAGTATTTT.

The chain employs TRBV7-9 and TRBJ2-7, with D unclear. This CDR3 has 15 amino acids. Trimming took off 0 bases at V and 4 bases at J, with 13 bases between the two ends. Germline CDR1 and CDR2: SEHNR and FQNEAQ (reference sequence). For the CDR3, the DNA is TGTGCCAGCAGCTTAGCGGTGGGCTTAGTATACGAGCAGTACTTC. Protein sequence: CASSLAVGLVYEQYF.

This clonotype was seen more than once but under ten times. The chain couples TRBV29-1 to TRBJ1-2, with D unclear. In germline, CDR1 is SQVTM, CDR2 ANQGSEA. Trimming cost V 7 bases and J 4 bases, with 10 bases left between them. This CDR3 has 11 amino acids. CDR3 sequence: CSAGPVYGYTF. In nucleotides, the CDR3 is TGCAGCGCCGGACCCGTCTATGGCTACACCTTC.

This clonotype was seen a few times. This may be a read error: a much more frequent sequence differs by one nucleotide. The chain combines TRBV7-8 with TRBJ2-1, with D possibly being TRBD1 (6 bases). V was clipped by 1 base and J by 5 bases, with 6 bases between them. This CDR3 contains 13 residues. CDR1 SGHVS and CDR2 FQNEAQ come from the germline V gene. DNA for the CDR3: TGTGCCAGCAGCTTAGACAGGGACAATGAGCAGTTCTTC. Protein product: CASSLDRDNEQFF.

In the case of this clonotype: This could be a read error, since a much larger clone is one nucleotide away. This chain's CDR3 is CASSDKDSNQPQHF. The CDR3 DNA sequence: TGTGCCAGCAGTGATAAGGACAGTAATCAGCCCCAGCATTTT. The V call is TRBV2, the J call TRBJ1-5; TRBD1 is a possible D gene (6 bases). The germline V gene encodes CDR1 SNHLY and CDR2 FYNNEI. The CDR3 is made up of 14 amino acids. V was shortened by 3 bases and J by 4 bases, with 10 bases between the two germline ends.

This chain connects TRBV25-1 to TRBJ2-1; D unclear. Germline CDR1 MGHDK, CDR2 SYGVNS. V dropped 1 base and J dropped 6 bases, with 13 bases sitting between them. CDR3 length: 15 amino acids. The chain's CDR3 is CASSEFLSTVNEQFF. For the CDR3, the DNA is TGTGCCAGCAGTGAATTCCTAAGCACGGTCAATGAGCAGTTCTTC.

V gene TRBV20-1 combines with J gene TRBJ1-6; unclear D gene. Trimming stripped 5 bases from V and 0 bases from J, with 11 bases between. The CDR3 covers 15 residues. CDR1 is DFQATT and CDR2 is SNEGSKA in the germline V gene (reference sequence). CDR3 in DNA: TGCAGTGCTGGCGCGGGGAGCTCCTATAATTCACCCCTCCACTTT. It encodes CSAGAGSSYNSPLHF.

The table lists this clonotype with a few counts. CDR3 in amino acids: CSVSGSSSYNEQFF. In DNA form, the CDR3 reads TGCAGCGTTTCTGGATCGAGCTCCTACAATGAGCAGTTCTTC. This sequence joins TRBV29-1 and TRBJ2-1, with D hard to call. CDR1 and CDR2 (germline): SQVTM, ANQGSEA. Trimming shortened V by 5 bases and J by 0 bases, and 11 bases separated the two germline ends. The length of the CDR3 is 14 residues.

V is TRBV3-1 and J is TRBJ2-4; 15 nucleotides agree with TRBD2. Trimming cost V 4 bases and J 1 base; bases outside gene matches: 5. Per the germline V gene, CDR1 is LGHDT and CDR2 is YNNKEL (reference sequence). CDR3 length: 18 amino acids. The CDR3 sequence: CASSRSGTSGGAKNIQYF. The CDR3 DNA sequence: TGTGCCAGCAGCCGTTCCGGGACTAGCGGGGGGGCCAAAAACATTCAGTACTTC.

This clonotype was seen repeatedly, ten times or more. J is TRBJ2-1 and V is TRBV7-8; D gene unclear. Trimming removed 5 bases at V and 0 bases at J, with 11 bases between. The CDR3 runs to 15 residues. Germline V gene sequence: CDR1 SGHVS, CDR2 FQNEAQ. CDR3 sequence (DNA): TGTGCCAGCAGCCTCGGCTACAGCTCCTACAATGAGCAGTTCTTC. Protein sequence: CASSLGYSSYNEQFF.

The gene calls are TRBV19 and TRBJ2-6; D is undetermined. The CDR3 length is 13 residues. Trimming shortened V by 6 bases and J by 3 bases, and 6 bases separated the two germline ends. The germline gives CDR1 LNHDA, CDR2 SQIVND (reference sequence). The chain's CDR3 is CASRRVGANVLTF. As DNA, the CDR3 is TGTGCCAGTAGAAGGGTTGGGGCCAACGTCCTGACTTTC.

This clonotype has more than one count but fewer than ten. This sequence joins TRBV4-1 and TRBJ1-5; weak D call: TRBD1 (5 bases). Germline V gene lookup returns CDR1 MGHRA and CDR2 YSYEKL. The CDR3 length is 15 residues. V was cut by 1 base and J by 6 bases, with 13 bases left in between. The DNA for the CDR3 is TGCGCCAGCAGCCAAGTGGGGGTCTTGAGTCAGCCCCAGCATTTT. This sequence encodes CASSQVGVLSQPQHF.

Comments on this clonotype: A much larger clone lies one base from this, so it may be a read error. CDR3 region: CASSIQQGLTNEELFF. CDR3 coding DNA: TGTGCCAGCAGCATCCAACAGGGGTTGACTAATGAAGAACTGTTTTTT. The chain couples TRBV7-6 to TRBJ1-4; 7 nucleotides agree with TRBD1. Per the germline V gene, CDR1 is SGHVS and CDR2 is FNYEAQ. The CDR3 totals 16 residues.

The chain uses TRBV18 and TRBJ2-3; perhaps TRBD2 as D (5 bases). V was trimmed by 5 bases and J by 4 bases, leaving 10 bases between them. The CDR3 runs 13 residues. The V gene's germline CDR1 is KGHSH and CDR2 LQKENI. The CDR3 here is CASSSGWADTQYF. The CDR3 DNA is TGTGCCAGCTCATCGGGATGGGCAGATACGCAGTATTTT.

The chain employs TRBV12-3 or TRBV12-4 and TRBJ1-3; D unresolved. Trimming took 7 bases from V and 2 from J, leaving 9 bases between them. This CDR3 has 13 amino acids. The CDR3 DNA follows: TGTGCCAGCAACCCTGGGACTGGAAACACCATATATTTT. This gives the protein CASNPGTGNTIYF.

The chain has TRBV28 and TRBJ1-2; D remains ambiguous. The CDR3 has 12 residues. Germline V gives CDR1 MDHEN, CDR2 SYDVKM. Trimming left V 7 bases short and J 2 bases short, with 8 bases between. CDR3 in DNA: TGTGCCAGCATGGTAGGGAACTATGGCTACACCTTC. Its translation is CASMVGNYGYTF.

This clonotype has a handful of counts. V and J are TRBV7-2 and TRBJ1-2; D perhaps matches TRBD1 (6 bases). CDR1 and CDR2 (germline): SGHTA, FQGNSA. Trimming took off 6 bases at V and 4 bases at J, with 27 bases between the two ends. The CDR3 has 18 amino acids. CDR3 loop: CASRLSVGSETGIYGYTF. The CDR3 DNA reads TGTGCCAGCAGACTATCGGTAGGGTCCGAGACAGGCATCTATGGCTACACCTTC.

The chain employs TRBV4-3 and TRBJ2-3; 8 nucleotides agree with TRBD2. The CDR3 loop spans 16 amino acids. In germline, CDR1 is LGHNA, CDR2 YSLEER. V lost 0 bases to trimming and J lost 0 bases; unmatched junction nucleotides: 2. Here the CDR3 DNA reads TGCGCCAGCAGCCAAGAAGCTAGCGGGAGCACAGATACGCAGTATTTT. Amino acids: CASSQEASGSTDTQYF.

This chain uses TRBV20-1 with TRBJ2-3; a possible D gene is TRBD2 (6 bases). Trimming removed 4 bases from V and 3 bases from J, with 11 bases in between. The CDR3 has 13 amino acids. CDR1 DFQATT and CDR2 SNEGSKA come from the germline V gene (reference sequence). CDR3 bases: TGCAGTGCTACCACGGGAGAGACAGATACGCAGTATTTT. Its translation: CSATTGETDTQYF.

Concerning this clonotype: A single base separates this from a much larger clone, so it may be a read error. The chain is built from TRBV7-2 and TRBJ1-4; no firm D call. The germline V gene encodes CDR1 SGHTA and CDR2 FQGNSA. CDR3 size: 14 residues. V was pared by 8 bases and J by 10 bases, with 20 bases between. CDR3 in amino acids: CASGHLGPTAKLFF. Here the CDR3 DNA reads TGTGCCAGCGGCCACCTAGGGCCTACTGCAAAACTGTTTTTT.

The gene calls are TRBV5-4 and TRBJ1-2; D is ambiguous. With 2 bases removed from V and 0 bases from J, the gap between germline ends came to 11 bases. The germline gives CDR1 SGHNT, CDR2 YYREEE (reference sequence). This CDR3 spans 15 amino acids. DNA of the CDR3: TGTGCCAGCAGCTTCGAAGGGCTAGCTAACTATGGCTACACCTTC. It specifies CASSFEGLANYGYTF.